A selection of T cell receptor beta chains follows, all from one sample in a study of OX40 agonist ivuxolimab in advanced cancers. Assay used: immunoSEQ multiplex PCR; TCRdb lists only in-frame clones, some missing. The sample lists tens of thousands of clones, just under 95% seen once, with over 20% in the top ten. The sample consisted of CD4+ or CD8+ T cells sorted from blood, taken in a trial of the OX40 agonist ivuxolimab. The source is an adult with an advanced solid tumor such as melanoma, head and neck, liver or kidney cancer. Both conserved end residues are part of each CDR3. The D gene is left open where the match is weak. Some rows have no size entry. The others give once, few or many, or a class for an expanded clone.

D gene,clone size,J gene,CDR3 length,V gene,CDR3 DNA,CDR3 protein
.,.,TRBJ1-1,13,TRBV5-6,TGTGCCAGCAGCTTGGAACTGCGGATGGAAGCTTTCTTT,CASSLELRMEAFF
TRBD1,.,TRBJ2-5,16,TRBV29-1,TGCAGCGTTGAAGATCGGCAGGGGGTTGAGCAAGAGACCCAGTACTTC,CSVEDRQGVEQETQYF
TRBD2,.,TRBJ2-7,14,TRBV28,TGTGCCAGCAATCCGGGACTAGCGGACTACGAGCAGTACTTC,CASNPGLADYEQYF
TRBD1,.,TRBJ2-3,19,TRBV5-1,TGCGCCAGCAGCCATAGTATTTACGCAGGACAGGGGTTAGAGGATACGCAGTATTTT,CASSHSIYAGQGLEDTQYF
.,.,TRBJ1-2,15,TRBV9,TGTGCCAGCAGCGTAGATCGCGAGAGAGACCGGGGCTACACCTTC,CASSVDRERDRGYTF
.,.,TRBJ1-2,16,TRBV6-5,TGTGCCAGCAGTTACTCGAACGCGGGACACCCGTCTGGCTACACCTTC,CASSYSNAGHPSGYTF
TRBD1,once,TRBJ2-7,13,TRBV28,TGTGCCAGCAGCACGACAGGGATCCACGAGCAGTACTTC,CASSTTGIHEQYF
TRBD1,.,TRBJ1-1,15,TRBV27,TGTGCCAGCAGTTGGACAGGGGAAGTGAACACTGAAGCTTTCTTT,CASSWTGEVNTEAFF
.,.,TRBJ2-7,13,TRBV9,TGTGCCAGTTCTTTAGGGGCCTCCTACGAGCAGTACTTC,CASSLGASYEQYF
.,.,TRBJ2-3,12,TRBV7-9,TGTGCCAGCAGCCCCGGCACAGATACGCAGTATTTT,CASSPGTDTQYF
TRBD1,.,TRBJ1-1,14,TRBV28,TGTGCCAGCATTACGGACAGGGTGGACACTGAAGCTTTCTTT,CASITDRVDTEAFF
.,.,TRBJ2-1,12,TRBV28,TGTGCCAGCACCTTGACATCTAATGAGCAGTTCTTC,CASTLTSNEQFF
.,.,TRBJ1-1,13,TRBV7-6,TGTGCCAGCAGCTTATCGGAGCGCACTGAAGCTTTCTTT,CASSLSERTEAFF
TRBD1,.,TRBJ1-1,16,TRBV4-2,TGTGCCAGCAGCCAAGGAGGGGGACAGGGGAGGACTGAAGCTTTCTTT,CASSQGGGQGRTEAFF
TRBD2,.,TRBJ2-3,16,TRBV27,TGTGCCAGCAGTCCGGACCTGGGACTAGCAACAGATACGCAGTATTTT,CASSPDLGLATDTQYF
TRBD2,.,TRBJ2-3,18,TRBV10-3,TGTGCCATCAGTGAAAGTAGGCGGACTAGCGGGATCACAGATACGCAGTATTTT,CAISESRRTSGITDTQYF
.,.,TRBJ1-1,14,TRBV6-6,TGTGCCAGCAGTTACTCAGAAGGAAACACTGAAGCTTTCTTT,CASSYSEGNTEAFF
TRBD2,.,TRBJ2-3,19,TRBV7-8,TGTGCCAGCAGCCCACCCCGCCTAGCGGGTACCCCAAGACCTTATACGCAGTATTTT,CASSPPRLAGTPRPYTQYF
.,.,TRBJ2-7,15,TRBV9,TGTGCCAGCAGCGTAGATGAGGAGGGGAAAGACGAGCAGTACTTC,CASSVDEEGKDEQYF
TRBD1,.,TRBJ1-2,14,TRBV4-1,TGCGCCAGCAGCTTACATGGGACAGACTATGGCTACACCTTC,CASSLHGTDYGYTF
.,.,TRBJ2-5,14,TRBV19,TGTGCCAGTAGTATAGACGTAGCGGAAGAGACCCAGTACTTC,CASSIDVAEETQYF
.,.,TRBJ2-5,13,TRBV28,TGTGCCAGCAGTTCGGAGCTCCAAGAGACCCAGTACTTC,CASSSELQETQYF
TRBD1,.,TRBJ2-5,15,TRBV6-5,TGTGCCAGCAGTCTGGACAGGGGGCATACAGAGACCCAGTACTTC,CASSLDRGHTETQYF
TRBD2,.,TRBJ2-3,16,TRBV28,TGTGCCAGCAGCCTATACGCGGGAGCAGGGACAGATACGCAGTATTTT,CASSLYAGAGTDTQYF
.,.,TRBJ2-3,12,TRBV6-1,TGTGCCAGCCCTACGTTCACAGATACGCAGTATTTT,CASPTFTDTQYF
TRBD2,once,TRBJ2-7,15,TRBV5-8,TGTGCCAGCAGCTTGTCTGGCGGGAGGTATGACGAGCAGTACTTC,CASSLSGGRYDEQYF
TRBD2,.,TRBJ2-1,15,TRBV5-6,TGTGCCAGCAGCTTGGTAGGACTAGCGGACAATGAGCAGTTCTTC,CASSLVGLADNEQFF
TRBD1,.,TRBJ1-1,14,TRBV7-9,TGTGCCAGCAGCCTAAGGGACAGGGGCACTGAAGCTTTCTTT,CASSLRDRGTEAFF
.,.,TRBJ2-7,13,TRBV19,TGTGCCAGTATGGGGACCGCATCCTACGAGCAGTACTTC,CASMGTASYEQYF
.,.,TRBJ2-1,14,TRBV10-1,TGCGCCAGCAGTGGTGAGACTAGGGGCAATGAGCAGTTCTTC,CASSGETRGNEQFF
.,.,TRBJ1-1,16,TRBV7-6,TGTGCCAGCAGCCAACTGAAGAGCTACATGAACACTGAAGCTTTCTTT,CASSQLKSYMNTEAFF
TRBD2,.,TRBJ2-1,16,TRBV11-2,TGTGCCAGCAGCACCCTGACGAGCGGGAGGGCCTTTGAGCAGTTCTTC,CASSTLTSGRAFEQFF
TRBD2,.,TRBJ2-3,17,TRBV7-2,TGTGCCAGCAGCTCCCGTTGGACTAGCGGGAGCCCAGATACGCAGTATTTT,CASSSRWTSGSPDTQYF
.,.,TRBJ1-5,14,TRBV4-1,TGCGCCAGCAGCCCCGAGACAGGTAATCAGCCCCAGCATTTT,CASSPETGNQPQHF
TRBD1,.,TRBJ2-3,17,TRBV4-3,TGCGCCAGCAGCCGAACGACAGGGATGTTAAGCACAGATACGCAGTATTTT,CASSRTTGMLSTDTQYF
TRBD2,.,TRBJ2-2,18,TRBV2,TGTGCCAGCAGTGTTGAGACTAGCGTAATACCGAACACCGGGGAGCTGTTTTTT,CASSVETSVIPNTGELFF